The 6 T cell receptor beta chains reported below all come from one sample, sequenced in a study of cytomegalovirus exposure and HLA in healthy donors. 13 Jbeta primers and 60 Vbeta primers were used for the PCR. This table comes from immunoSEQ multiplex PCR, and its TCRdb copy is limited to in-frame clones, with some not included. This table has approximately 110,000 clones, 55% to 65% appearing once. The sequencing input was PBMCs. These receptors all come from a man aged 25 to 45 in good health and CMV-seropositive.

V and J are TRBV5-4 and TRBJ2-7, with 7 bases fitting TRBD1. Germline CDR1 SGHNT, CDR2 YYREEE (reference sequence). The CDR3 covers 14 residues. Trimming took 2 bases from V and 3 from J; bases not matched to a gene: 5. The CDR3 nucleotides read TGTGCCAGCAGCTTAGGGACAGATGGCTACGAGCAGTACTTC. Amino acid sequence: CASSLGTDGYEQYF.

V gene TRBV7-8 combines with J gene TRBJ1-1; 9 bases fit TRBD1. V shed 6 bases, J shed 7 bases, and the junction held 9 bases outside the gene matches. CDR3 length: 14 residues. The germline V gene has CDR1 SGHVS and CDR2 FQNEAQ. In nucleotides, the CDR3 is TGTGCCAGCAGGCGGGGACAGGGCCCTAATGAAGCTTTCTTT. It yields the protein CASRRGQGPNEAFF.

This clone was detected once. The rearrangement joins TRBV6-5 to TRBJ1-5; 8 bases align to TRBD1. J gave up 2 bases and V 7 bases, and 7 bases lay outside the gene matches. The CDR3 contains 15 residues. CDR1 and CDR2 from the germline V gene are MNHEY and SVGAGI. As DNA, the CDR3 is TGTGCCAGCAAAATCGACAGGGGCGGCAATCAGCCCCAGCATTTT. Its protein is CASKIDRGGNQPQHF.

CDR3 sequence: CASGQGVTFEQYF. The DNA of the CDR3 is TGTGCCAGTGGACAGGGGGTTACGTTTGAGCAGTACTTC. The chain joins TRBV19 to TRBJ2-7, with 10 bases that match TRBD1. The CDR3 spans 13 residues. CDR1 is LNHDA, CDR2 SQIVND, per germline (reference sequence). V shed 8 bases and J 7 bases; nucleotides not matched to a gene: 8.

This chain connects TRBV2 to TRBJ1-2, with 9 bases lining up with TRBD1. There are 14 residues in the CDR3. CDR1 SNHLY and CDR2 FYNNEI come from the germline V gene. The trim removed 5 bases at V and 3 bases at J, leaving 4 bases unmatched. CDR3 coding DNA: TGTGCCAGCAGTCCGGGACAGGGCCACTATGGCTACACCTTC. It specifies CASSPGQGHYGYTF.

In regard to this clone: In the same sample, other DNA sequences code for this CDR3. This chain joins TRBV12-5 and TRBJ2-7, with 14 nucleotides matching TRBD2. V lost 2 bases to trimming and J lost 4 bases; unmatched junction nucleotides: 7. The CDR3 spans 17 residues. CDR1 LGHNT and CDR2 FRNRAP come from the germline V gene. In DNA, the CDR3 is TGTGCTAGTGGTTTGCCGCGGACTAGCGGGGGGATTTACGAGCAGTACTTC. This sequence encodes CASGLPRTSGGIYEQYF.